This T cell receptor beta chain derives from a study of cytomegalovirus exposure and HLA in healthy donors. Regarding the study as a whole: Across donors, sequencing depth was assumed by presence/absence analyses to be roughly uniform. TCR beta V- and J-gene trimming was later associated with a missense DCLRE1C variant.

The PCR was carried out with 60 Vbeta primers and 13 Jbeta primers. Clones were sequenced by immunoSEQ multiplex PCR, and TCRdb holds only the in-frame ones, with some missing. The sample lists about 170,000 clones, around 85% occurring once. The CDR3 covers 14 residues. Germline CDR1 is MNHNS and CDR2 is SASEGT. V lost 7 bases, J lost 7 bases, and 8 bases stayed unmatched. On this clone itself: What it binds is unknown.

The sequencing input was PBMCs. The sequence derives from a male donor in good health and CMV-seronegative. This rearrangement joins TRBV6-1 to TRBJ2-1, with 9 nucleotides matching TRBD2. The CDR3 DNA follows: TGTGCCAGCACTGGAAGAACTAGCGGGAATGAGCAGTTCTTC. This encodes CASTGRTSGNEQFF.